A selection of T cell receptor beta chains follows, all from one sample in a study of radiation and T cells in renal cell carcinoma. Method: immunoSEQ multiplex PCR; TCRdb's copy keeps in-frame clones and lacks some. The sample consists of about 73,000 clones, roughly 83% of them appearing once. Sequencing used blood, obtained from a patient whose treatment included radiotherapy and nephrectomy. Source of these receptors: a woman aged 60-70 years with renal cell carcinoma. Both conserved end residues are part of each CDR3. D genes are given only for firm matches. Clone sizes are given selectively: once, few, many, or a class where the clone is expanded.

d_call j_call v_call clone_size cdr3_aa cdr3_nt
- TRBJ1-4 TRBV5-1 - CASSLGVGEKLFF TGCGCCAGCAGCTTAGGAGTCGGCGAAAAACTGTTTTTT
- TRBJ2-7 TRBV7-2 once CASSFDKYEQYF TGTGCCAGCAGCTTTGACAAATACGAGCAGTACTTC
- TRBJ2-3 TRBV7-3 - CASSLVRGHTDTQYF TGTGCCAGCAGCTTAGTTCGGGGGCACACAGATACGCAGTATTTT
- TRBJ2-7 TRBV10-3 once CAISESIGQGGYEQYF TGTGCCATCAGTGAGTCGATAGGCCAGGGTGGCTACGAGCAGTACTTC
- TRBJ1-3 TRBV18 - CASSPVSALGNTIYF TGTGCCAGCTCACCGGTGTCAGCACTTGGAAACACCATATATTTT
- TRBJ2-5 TRBV18 once CASSPGPKETQYF TGTGCCAGCTCACCCGGCCCTAAAGAGACCCAGTACTTC
TRBD1 TRBJ2-3 TRBV2 - CASNQDRLSTDTQYF TGTGCCAGCAACCAGGACAGGCTTAGCACAGATACGCAGTATTTT
- TRBJ2-3 TRBV4-1 once CASSQGGSTDTQYF TGCGCCAGCAGCCAAGGTGGGAGCACAGATACGCAGTATTTT
- TRBJ2-3 TRBV5-1 - CASSLGSGPDTQYF TGCGCCAGCAGCTTGGGTAGTGGCCCAGATACGCAGTATTTT
- TRBJ2-2 TRBV2 - CASGQNTGELFF TGTGCCAGCGGACAGAACACCGGGGAGCTGTTTTTT
TRBD1 TRBJ1-5 TRBV27 few CASSLGGGSNQPQHF TGTGCCAGCAGTTTAGGAGGGGGCTCGAATCAGCCCCAGCATTTT
TRBD1 TRBJ2-7 TRBV7-6 - CASSEAGTGLSYEQYF TGTGCCAGCAGCGAAGCCGGGACAGGCCTTTCCTACGAGCAGTACTTC
TRBD1 TRBJ1-1 TRBV7-2 - CASSIRTGSNTEAFF TGTGCCAGCAGCATACGGACAGGATCTAACACTGAAGCTTTCTTT
- TRBJ2-5 TRBV7-3 - CASSSDPQETQYF TGTGCCAGCAGCTCAGACCCCCAAGAGACCCAGTACTTC
TRBD1 TRBJ2-1 TRBV7-9 few CASRSPGQGVDEQFF TGTGCCAGCAGGTCCCCGGGACAGGGAGTTGATGAGCAGTTCTTC
TRBD1 TRBJ1-2 TRBV27 - CASRWPRGGNYGYTF TGTGCCAGCAGATGGCCCAGGGGGGGGAACTATGGCTACACCTTC
TRBD2 TRBJ2-3 TRBV19 - CASITGTRPTDTQYF TGTGCCAGTATTACCGGGACTAGACCCACAGATACGCAGTATTTT
- TRBJ1-5 TRBV4-2 - CASSPLGQGKQPQHF TGTGCCAGCAGCCCCCTTGGGCAGGGGAAGCAGCCCCAGCATTTT
TRBD1 TRBJ2-7 TRBV19 - CASSDRDRASYEQYF TGTGCCAGTAGCGACCGGGACAGGGCCTCCTACGAGCAGTACTTC
TRBD2 TRBJ2-5 TRBV28 - CASSFPVAGGAEETQYF TGTGCCAGCAGTTTTCCCGTAGCGGGAGGAGCGGAAGAGACCCAGTACTTC
- TRBJ1-1 TRBV7-3 - CASSLTEGSRTEAFF TGTGCCAGCAGCTTAACCGAAGGGTCAAGGACTGAAGCTTTCTTT
- TRBJ1-5 TRBV4-1 - CASSHLGTEHQPQHF TGCGCCAGCAGCCATTTAGGCACAGAGCATCAGCCCCAGCATTTT
TRBD1 TRBJ2-7 TRBV6-5 - CASSPDRGRPYEQYF TGTGCCAGCAGCCCTGACAGGGGACGTCCCTACGAGCAGTACTTC
- TRBJ2-7 TRBV6-1 once CASNPTGVTYEQYF TGTGCCAGCAACCCGACGGGGGTCACCTACGAGCAGTACTTC